This note documents a single T cell receptor beta chain sequence. A junction end diverges from the germline sequence, so it may reflect a read error. TCR beta CDR3 sequences were amplified from RNA transcripts. The HTBI primer set was used in a first-round RT-PCR of the TCR CDR3. TCRdb redid the calling of the multiplex PCR reads with MiXCR, one entry per CDR3 protein. The data contain roughly 500,000 distinct CDR3 sequences, roughly 46% of them singletons. This specimen belongs to a study of T cells in Graves' hyperthyroidism and ophthalmopathy. In germline, CDR1 is SGHVS, CDR2 FQNEAQ. The CDR3 is made up of 17 amino acids.

The specimen was peripheral blood or thyroid tissue (not recorded which). The chain combines TRBV7-8 with TRBJ1-5; D is uncertain. This receptor was taken from an adult woman with Graves' disease, either hyperthyroidism or ophthalmopathy (not recorded which). The CDR3 DNA reads TGTGCCAGTAGCCTTCCACCACGGGATGGGAGCAATCAGCCCCATCATTTT. Amino acid sequence: CASSLPPRDGSNQPHHF.